This T cell receptor (beta chain) was recovered during a study of blood T cell repertoires in COVID-19. Looking at the study overall: Material from acute and convalescent COVID-19 was sourced from the United States, Italy and Spain. In each case, the material was cDNA or gDNA derived from T cells, B-cell-depleted T cells, or PBMCs.

The CDR3 length is 13 residues. Per the germline V gene, CDR1 is LGHDT and CDR2 is YNNKEL (reference sequence). V lost 2 bases and J 4 bases, leaving 8 bases between the germline ends. Per the study methods: For nucleated cells, counts were estimated from reference gene primer amplification. Clones were read by immunoSEQ multiplex PCR, and TCRdb kept only the in-frame ones, dropping some. That table supplies the V and J calls and clone size; D and trimming were determined from the DNA. The sample comprises around 300,000 clones, 70% to 90% of which are singletons, and about 3% rests with the top ten.

The sequence derives from a woman in her thirties with active or convalescent COVID-19. The sequenced sample consisted of peripheral blood. The chain recombines TRBV3-1 (or the pseudogene TRBV3-2) with TRBJ1-1; D unresolved. CDR3 sequence reads: CASSQRGTTEAFF. Here the CDR3 DNA reads TGTGCCAGCAGCCAACGGGGTACCACTGAAGCTTTCTTT.